This TCR beta chain stems from a study of blood T cell repertoires in COVID-19. Data came from immunoSEQ multiplex PCR; TCRdb stores just in-frame clones and leaves some out. The data show around 94,000 clones, with 85% seen just once and 3% to 4% held by the top ten. The specimen sequenced was peripheral blood. The TCR comes from a middle-aged man with acute or convalescent COVID-19.

The CDR3 DNA is TGTGCCAGCAGTCCACAACCGGGGCCCGGGACTAGCTCCACCTACGAGCAGTACTTC. Residues: CASSPQPGPGTSSTYEQYF. The chain uses TRBV2 and TRBJ2-7; 9 nucleotides line up with TRBD2. The germline CDR1 and CDR2 sequences are SNHLY and FYNNEI. CDR3 size: 19 residues. The J segment lost 2 bases and the V segment lost 5 bases, leaving 19 bases of the junction unmatched.